This TCR beta chain was retrieved from a study of shared clonotypes between healthy human individuals. Overall study context: CD8 memory received one plate per donor, CD8 naive two, CD4 memory three and CD4 naive three.

Germline assignment: CDR1 SGHTA and CDR2 FQGNSA. V shed 3 bases and J shed 0 bases, with 2 bases lying between them. The CDR3 extends over 13 amino acids. Worth noting for this clone: This sample also contains other DNA sequences that code for the same CDR3.

Profiling relied on immunoSEQ multiplex PCR, and the TCRdb table lists in-frame clones only, not all of them. The sample yields about 2.4 million clones, more than 85% seen once. What was sequenced was naive CD4+ T cells from PBMCs. Subset noted: CD45RA+ positively selected. The chain couples TRBV7-2 to TRBJ2-2; D gene unclear. This sequence was found in a man between 18 and 29 years old in good health. Some clones in this sample may be carry-over from other donors' samples. CDR3 coding DNA: TGTGCCAGCAGCTTCCCGAACACCGGGGAGCTGTTTTTT. The encoded protein is CASSFPNTGELFF. Full variable domain (remainder filled in from reference TRBV7-2 and TRBJ2-2): GAGVSQSPSNKVTEKGKDVELRCDPISGHTALYWYRQSLGQGLEFLIYFQGNSAPDKSGLPSDRFSAERTGGSVSTLTIQRTQQEDSAVYLCASSFPNTGELFFGEGSRLTVL.